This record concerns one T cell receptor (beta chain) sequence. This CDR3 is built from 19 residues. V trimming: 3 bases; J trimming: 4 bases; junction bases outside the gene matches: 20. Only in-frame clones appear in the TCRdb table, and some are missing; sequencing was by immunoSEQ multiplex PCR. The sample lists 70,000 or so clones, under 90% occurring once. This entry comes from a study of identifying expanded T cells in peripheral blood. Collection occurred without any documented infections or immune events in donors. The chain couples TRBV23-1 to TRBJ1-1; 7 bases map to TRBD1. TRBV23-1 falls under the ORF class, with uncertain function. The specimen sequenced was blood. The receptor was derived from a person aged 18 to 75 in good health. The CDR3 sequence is CASSQGPYRGRVASTEAFF. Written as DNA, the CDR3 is TGCGCCAGCAGTCAGGGGCCTTACAGGGGAAGGGTAGCTAGCACTGAAGCTTTCTTT.